A single sample gave rise to the 13 T cell receptor beta chains below, sequenced in a study of T cell responses to AZD1222 COVID-19 vaccine. Sequencing used immunoSEQ multiplex PCR; TCRdb keeps in-frame clones, though not all of them. The table lists 100,000 to 150,000 clones, approximately 86% of them singletons. The starting material was peripheral blood, obtained on day 0 of AZD1222 vaccination. These TCRs come from an adult in good health.

The chain joins TRBV2 to TRBJ2-7, with TRBD2 as a possible D gene (5 bases). CDR1 is SNHLY and CDR2 is FYNNEI in the germline V gene. The V gene lost 4 bases and the J gene lost 7 bases, with 14 bases spanning the gap. The CDR3 length is 13 residues. The chain's CDR3 is CASSGGQVGEQYF. Written as DNA, the CDR3 is TGTGCCAGCAGTGGAGGGCAGGTGGGGGAGCAGTACTTC.

The chain uses TRBV3-1 (or the pseudogene TRBV3-2) and TRBJ1-1; 7 nucleotides line up with TRBD1. The CDR3 spans 17 residues. J was trimmed by 2 bases and V by 1 base; bases with no gene match: 10. Germline V gene data show CDR1 as LGHDT and CDR2 as YNNKEL (reference sequence). The CDR3 here is CASSQGAMDRLNTEAFF. CDR3 nucleotides: TGTGCCAGCAGCCAAGGGGCAATGGACAGGCTCAACACTGAAGCTTTCTTT.

The chain joins TRBV15 to TRBJ1-2, with 9 bases fitting TRBD1. Germline CDR1 is LNHNV and CDR2 is YYDKDF (reference sequence). This CDR3 comprises 16 residues. V lost 4 bases, J lost 6 bases, and 12 bases stayed unmatched. The CDR3: CATSIARGTGMDGYTF. DNA of the CDR3: TGTGCCACCAGCATTGCCCGGGGGACAGGGATGGATGGCTACACCTTC.

The chain couples TRBV6-2 or TRBV6-3 to TRBJ2-3; no reliable D call. V was clipped by 2 bases and J by 2 bases, with 17 bases between them. CDR3 length: 17 amino acids. The germline CDR1 and CDR2 sequences are MNHEY and SVGEGT. CDR3 loop: CASSYDDRTDLTDTQYF. CDR3 DNA: TGTGCCAGCAGTTACGACGATAGGACGGATCTCACAGATACGCAGTATTTT.

This clone was detected once. V usage is TRBV2 and J usage is TRBJ1-2; D might be TRBD1 (5 bases). The CDR3 sequence is 15 residues long. Trimming pared 9 bases from V and 4 bases from J, leaving 21 bases between. Germline V gives CDR1 SNHLY, CDR2 FYNNEI. The CDR3 sequence is CASRGAGNLGYGYTF. The CDR3, as DNA: TGTGCCAGTAGAGGGGCCGGGAATCTTGGCTATGGCTACACCTTC.

V gene TRBV6-6 combines with J gene TRBJ1-1; 11 bases align to TRBD1. The length of the CDR3 is 14 residues. Germline V gives CDR1 MNHNY, CDR2 SVGAGI (reference sequence). After removal of 2 bases from V and 6 bases from J, the junction contained 2 bases not matched to a gene. The CDR3 DNA sequence: TGTGCCAGCAGTTACGGGGGACAGGGGGCTGAAGCTTTCTTT. The encoded protein is CASSYGGQGAEAFF.

V gene TRBV3-1 (or the pseudogene TRBV3-2) combines with J gene TRBJ1-2; D remains unclear. This CDR3 spans 14 amino acids. V was cut by 1 base and J by 2 bases, with 8 bases left in between. Looked up from germline, CDR1 is LGHDT and CDR2 is YNNKEL (reference sequence). CDR3 DNA: TGTGCCAGCAGCCAAGGGGTGGGGAACTATGGCTACACCTTC. The encoded protein is CASSQGVGNYGYTF.

The gene calls are TRBV28 and TRBJ1-2; 8 bases map to TRBD1. V dropped 6 bases and J dropped 5; count of bases not matched to a gene: 8. This CDR3 comprises 14 residues. Germline values: CDR1 MDHEN, CDR2 SYDVKM. The CDR3 DNA sequence: TGTGCCAGCAGCATCCGGACAGGGCTATATGGCTACACCTTC. It encodes CASSIRTGLYGYTF.

This chain connects TRBV25-1 to TRBJ1-1; tentative D call: TRBD1 (5 bases). V lost 3 bases and J lost 5, with 13 bases in between. The CDR3 is 14 amino acids. CDR1 and CDR2 from the germline V gene are MGHDK and SYGVNS. This CDR3 reads CASSEGRGKTEAFF. The CDR3 coding sequence is TGTGCCAGCAGTGAGGGGCGGGGGAAGACTGAAGCTTTCTTT.

This clone is categorized as medium-sized (0.01 to 0.1%). This chain uses TRBV7-2 with TRBJ2-7, with D perhaps TRBD2 (5 bases). V dropped 5 bases and J dropped 3 bases, with 11 bases sitting between them. Germline V gene sequence: CDR1 SGHTA, CDR2 FQGNSA. This CDR3 region has 13 residues. The CDR3 spells CASSPKAGYEQYF. DNA for the CDR3: TGTGCCAGCAGCCCCAAGGCGGGCTACGAGCAGTACTTC.

J is TRBJ1-1 and V is TRBV28, with no clear D. V was pared by 6 bases and J by 9 bases, with 14 bases between. Germline V gene sequence: CDR1 MDHEN, CDR2 SYDVKM. The CDR3 has 12 residues. The CDR3 loop is CASSPAVLKAFF. For the CDR3, the DNA is TGTGCCAGCAGCCCCGCAGTTTTGAAAGCTTTCTTT.

The rearrangement joins TRBV27 to TRBJ2-7; D is uncertain. This CDR3 contains 13 residues. V dropped 3 bases and J dropped 4 bases, with 10 bases sitting between them. Germline V gene lookup returns CDR1 MNHEY and CDR2 SMNVEV (reference sequence). The CDR3 protein is CASSLSGGYEQYF. The CDR3 DNA follows: TGTGCCAGCAGTTTGTCGGGTGGTTACGAGCAGTACTTC.

The chain employs TRBV6-5 and TRBJ1-2, with D maybe TRBD1 (6 bases). CDR3 size: 15 residues. V shed 7 bases and J shed 3 bases, with 18 bases lying between them. Germline-derived CDR1 and CDR2 are MNHEY and SVGAGI. In nucleotides, the CDR3 is TGTGCCAGCAAGACCTACAGGGATTCGGACTATGGCTACACCTTC. Its translation: CASKTYRDSDYGYTF.